The source of this TCR beta chain is a study of T cell responses to AZD1222 COVID-19 vaccine. Comments on this clone: Antigen specificity is unknown.

The CDR3 has 15 amino acids. Losses at the gene ends were 5 bases for V and 6 bases for J; bases not matched to a gene: 9. Germline assignment: CDR1 KGHDR and CDR2 SFDVKD. Some clones are missing from TCRdb's copy, which holds only in-frame ones; the method was immunoSEQ multiplex PCR. The table lists some 130,000 clones, 70% to 90% of them singletons, with roughly 1.6% in the top ten. General study findings and limits: Mostly white British, mostly female donors; authors suggested clonal diversity may be underestimated.

This sequence joins TRBV24-1 and TRBJ1-5, with 7 bases identical to TRBD1. This clonotype was sampled from an adult in good health. This specimen consisted of peripheral blood, obtained on day 0 of AZD1222 vaccination. This CDR3 is CATSASDRVGQPQHF. CDR3 nucleotides: TGTGCCACCAGTGCCTCTGACAGGGTGGGTCAGCCCCAGCATTTT.